The 7 T cell receptor beta chains below all came from one sample that was sequenced in a study of T-cell reconstitution after alpha-beta-depleted transplantation in children. The authors prepared the TCRbeta library with unique molecular identifiers. In TCRdb, the PCR reads were re-called with MiXCR into one record per CDR3 protein. The sample holds approximately 800,000 distinct CDR3 sequences; roughly 15% are singletons and the top ten take 5%. The source material was PBMCs, mostly from graft donor cells, sampled 360 days after TCRalphabeta/CD19-depleted stem cell transplant. The origin of the receptors is a male patient younger than 18 who had a stem cell transplant for acute lymphoblastic leukemia, so the T cells may come from the graft donor.

The gene calls are TRBV5-1 and TRBJ2-7, with TRBD2 as a possible D gene (6 bases). The CDR3 has 16 amino acids. V was clipped by 4 bases and J by 3 bases, with 20 bases between them. Germline CDR1 and CDR2: SGHRS and YFSETQ. In DNA form, the CDR3 reads TGCGCCAGCAGCCCTCTCATTAATCGGAGGGACTACGAGCAGTACTTC. It translates to CASSPLINRRDYEQYF.

The V call is TRBV2, the J call TRBJ2-5; TRBD1 aligns across 7 bases. The trim removed 4 bases at V and 6 bases at J, leaving 8 bases unmatched. CDR3 size: 14 residues. In germline, CDR1 is SNHLY, CDR2 FYNNEI. The CDR3 spells CASSAGQPGKTQYF. The CDR3 DNA sequence: TGTGCCAGCAGTGCGGGACAGCCGGGCAAGACCCAGTACTTC.

V usage is TRBV12-3 or TRBV12-4 and J usage is TRBJ1-5; possible D gene TRBD1, 6 bases. The CDR3 contains 17 residues. V was trimmed by 2 bases and J by 2 bases, leaving 16 bases between them. CDR3 sequence (DNA): TGTGCCAGCAGTTTAAGTACCGGGGGCCCGCGCAATCAGCCCCAGCATTTT. This encodes CASSLSTGGPRNQPQHF.

This clonotype was found a few times. J is TRBJ2-1 and V is TRBV6-1, with D unclear. Germline V gives CDR1 MNHNS, CDR2 SASEGT. The CDR3 is 19 amino acids. V lost 5 bases and J 0 bases, leaving 23 bases between the germline ends. The CDR3 bases are TGTGCCAGCAGTAATGGGGTATGGGCGGCGCTGAGCTCCTACAATGAGCAGTTCTTC. Its translation: CASSNGVWAALSSYNEQFF.

The chain joins TRBV7-9 to TRBJ2-4; 7 bases are a match to TRBD1. The CDR3 is made up of 13 amino acids. Germline V gene lookup returns CDR1 SEHNR and CDR2 FQNEAQ (reference sequence). V was clipped by 10 bases and J by 6 bases; unmatched bases: 9. CDR3 bases: TGTGCCACTGAAGACAGGGTGATAAACATTCAGTACTTC. Its translation: CATEDRVINIQYF.

The chain couples TRBV19 to TRBJ1-2; no firm D call. The CDR3 has 14 amino acids. Deletions cut 5 bases from V and 0 bases from J, with 10 bases between. CDR1 and CDR2 from the germline V gene are LNHDA and SQIVND (reference sequence). CDR3 amino acids: CASSLGSPNYGYTF. CDR3 sequence (DNA): TGTGCCAGTAGTTTGGGCAGCCCTAACTATGGCTACACCTTC.

This rearrangement joins TRBV20-1 to TRBJ1-1; D remains unclear. This CDR3 region has 13 residues. Trimming stripped 4 bases from V and 1 base from J, with 10 bases between. Germline V gene data show CDR1 as DFQATT and CDR2 as SNEGSKA (reference sequence). As DNA, the CDR3 is TGCAGTGCTAAGACGGGAGAGAACACTGAAGCTTTCTTT. Residues: CSAKTGENTEAFF.